This T cell receptor beta chain was sequenced in a study of blood T cells in healthy people across ages. Study outcomes and limitations: Long-lived and aged donors differed, with more naive CD4+ cells and higher diversity in the long-lived.

Primed by a sample-barcoded 5' primer and a J-beta primer mix, a second PCR proceeded for about 7 to 12 cycles. Using its own MiXCR run on the 5' RACE reads, TCRdb lists one record per CDR3 protein. The data show approximately 900,000 distinct CDR3 sequences, with around 49% seen just once and roughly 13% held by the top ten. The sample holds a few counts of this clonotype. The antigen is undetermined. The CDR3 covers 13 residues. Germline values: CDR1 SQVTM, CDR2 ANQGSEA. V lost 6 bases to trimming and J lost 7 bases; unmatched junction nucleotides: 10. Material for sequencing was blood. The chain uses TRBV29-1 and TRBJ1-2; 8 bases align to TRBD1. The TCR sequence derives from a man younger than 45 in good health. CDR3 coding DNA: TGCAGCGTACCACAGGGGGACATCCGTGGCTACACCTTC. It yields the protein CSVPQGDIRGYTF. The full variable domain, with the rest looked up from reference TRBV29-1 and TRBJ1-2, is SAVISQKPSRDICQRGTSLTIQCQVDSQVTMMFWYRQQPGQSLTLIATANQGSEATYESGFVIDKFPISRPNLTFSTLTVSNMSPEDSSIYLCSVPQGDIRGYTFGSGTRLTVV.